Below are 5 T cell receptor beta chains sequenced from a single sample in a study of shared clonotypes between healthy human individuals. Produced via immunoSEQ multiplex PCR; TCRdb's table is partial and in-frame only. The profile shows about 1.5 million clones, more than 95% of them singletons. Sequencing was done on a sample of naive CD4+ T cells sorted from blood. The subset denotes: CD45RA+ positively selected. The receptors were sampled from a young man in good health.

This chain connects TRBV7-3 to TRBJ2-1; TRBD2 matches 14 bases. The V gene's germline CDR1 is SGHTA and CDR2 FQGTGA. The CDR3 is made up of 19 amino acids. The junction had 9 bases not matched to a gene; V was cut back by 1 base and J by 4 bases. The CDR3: CASSLMGLAGDTSYNEQFF. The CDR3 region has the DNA TGTGCCAGCAGCTTAATGGGACTAGCGGGAGACACTTCTTACAATGAGCAGTTCTTC.

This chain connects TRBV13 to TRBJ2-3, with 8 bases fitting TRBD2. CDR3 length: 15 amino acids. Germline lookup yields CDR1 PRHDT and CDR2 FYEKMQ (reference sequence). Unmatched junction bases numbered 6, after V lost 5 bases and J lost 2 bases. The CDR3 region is CASSPGTRHTDTQYF. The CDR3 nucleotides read TGTGCCAGCAGCCCCGGGACTAGGCACACAGATACGCAGTATTTT.

CDR3 nucleotides: TGCGCCAGCAGCCCTGCTGGGACCAACTATGGCTACACCTTC. As protein: CASSPAGTNYGYTF. The chain employs TRBV5-1 and TRBJ1-2, with a tentative D call TRBD1 (5 bases). Looked up from germline, CDR1 is SGHRS and CDR2 is YFSETQ. Trimming left V 4 bases short and J 2 bases short, with 12 bases between. This CDR3 contains 14 residues.

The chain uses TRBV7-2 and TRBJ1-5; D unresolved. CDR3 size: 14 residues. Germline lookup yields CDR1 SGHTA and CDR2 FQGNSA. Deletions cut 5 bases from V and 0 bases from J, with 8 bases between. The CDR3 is CASSPNPSNQPQHF. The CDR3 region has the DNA TGTGCCAGCAGCCCAAACCCTAGCAATCAGCCCCAGCATTTT. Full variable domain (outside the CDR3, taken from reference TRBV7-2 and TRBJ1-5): GAGVSQSPSNKVTEKGKDVELRCDPISGHTALYWYRQSLGQGLEFLIYFQGNSAPDKSGLPSDRFSAERTGGSVSTLTIQRTQQEDSAVYLCASSPNPSNQPQHFGDGTRLSIL.

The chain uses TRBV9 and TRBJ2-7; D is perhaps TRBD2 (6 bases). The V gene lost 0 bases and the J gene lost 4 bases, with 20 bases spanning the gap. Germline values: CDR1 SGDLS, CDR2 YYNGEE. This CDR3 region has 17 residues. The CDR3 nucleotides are TGTGCCAGCAGCGTAGAGGAGGGGACTCGGGGTAGGTACGAGCAGTACTTC. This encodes CASSVEEGTRGRYEQYF. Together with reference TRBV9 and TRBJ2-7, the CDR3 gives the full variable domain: DSGVTQTPKHLITATGQRVTLRCSPRSGDLSVYWYQQSLDQGLQFLIQYYNGEERAKGNILERFSAQQFPDLHSELNLSSLELGDSALYFCASSVEEGTRGRYEQYFGPGTRLTVT.